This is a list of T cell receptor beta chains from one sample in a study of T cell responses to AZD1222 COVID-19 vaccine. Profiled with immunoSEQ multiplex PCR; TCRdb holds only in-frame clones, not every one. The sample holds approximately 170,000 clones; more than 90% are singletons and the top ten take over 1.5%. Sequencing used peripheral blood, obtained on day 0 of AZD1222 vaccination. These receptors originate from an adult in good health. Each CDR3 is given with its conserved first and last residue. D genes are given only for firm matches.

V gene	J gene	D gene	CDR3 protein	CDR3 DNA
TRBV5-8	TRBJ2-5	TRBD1	CASSPTGTAIEETQYF	TGTGCCAGCAGCCCAACCGGGACAGCCATCGAAGAGACCCAGTACTTC
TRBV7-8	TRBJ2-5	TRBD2	CASSLVASGAAQYF	TGTGCCAGCAGCTTAGTTGCTAGCGGGGCGGCCCAGTACTTC
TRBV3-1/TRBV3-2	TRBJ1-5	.	CASSQGPNQPQHF	TGTGCCAGCAGCCAAGGTCCCAATCAGCCCCAGCATTTT
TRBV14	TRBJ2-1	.	CASSQEWAVSSYNEQFF	TGTGCCAGCAGCCAAGAGTGGGCGGTGAGCTCCTACAATGAGCAGTTCTTC
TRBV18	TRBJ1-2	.	CASSRSDDGYTF	TGTGCCAGCTCACGGTCAGACGATGGCTACACCTTC
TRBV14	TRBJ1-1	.	CASSQDLHSGVEAFF	TGTGCCAGCAGCCAAGACCTTCACTCGGGAGTTGAAGCTTTCTTT
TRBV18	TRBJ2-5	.	CASSPNHQETQYF	TGTGCCAGCTCACCCAACCATCAAGAGACCCAGTACTTC
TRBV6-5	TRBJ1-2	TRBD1	CASSYSGQQEGYTF	TGTGCCAGCAGTTACTCGGGACAGCAAGAAGGCTACACCTTC
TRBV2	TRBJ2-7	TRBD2	CASRRVAGVYEQYF	TGTGCCAGCAGAAGGGTAGCGGGGGTCTACGAGCAGTACTTC
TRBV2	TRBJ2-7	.	CASSFRQVPYEQYF	TGTGCCAGCAGTTTCCGACAGGTACCCTACGAGCAGTACTTC